The TCR beta chain described here comes from a study of cytomegalovirus exposure and HLA in healthy donors. V gave up 4 bases and J gave up 3 bases; unmatched junction bases: 3. Germline V gene data show CDR1 as SGHAT and CDR2 as FQNNGV. This CDR3 is 13 amino acids long. Clones were read by immunoSEQ multiplex PCR, and TCRdb kept only the in-frame ones, dropping some. The sample records some 130,000 clones, more than 75% being singletons. Sequenced material: PBMCs. The chain recombines TRBV11-2 with TRBJ2-7; 7 bases line up with TRBD2. This receptor was identified in a young woman in good health and CMV-seropositive. The CDR3 protein is CASSSWGGYEQYF. The CDR3 DNA reads TGTGCCAGCAGCTCGTGGGGGGGCTACGAGCAGTACTTC.